The source of this T cell receptor (beta chain) is a study of cytomegalovirus exposure and HLA in healthy donors. Regarding the study as a whole: For cytomegalovirus status, the classifier reportedly gave diagnoses with high specificity and sensitivity.

Germline V gene sequence: CDR1 LGHNA, CDR2 YNFKEQ. This CDR3 comprises 15 residues. The trim removed 4 bases at V and 1 base at J, leaving 6 bases unmatched. Comments on this clone: The antigen remains unidentified.

Donors sampled were nominally healthy, though unrecorded immune exposures were likely. The PCR was carried out with 60 Vbeta primers and 13 Jbeta primers. Profiled with immunoSEQ multiplex PCR; TCRdb holds only in-frame clones, not every one. Of about 140,000 clones in the sample, over 70% were seen once. The V and J genes are TRBV4-2 and TRBJ2-7; 8 positions match TRBD1. The sequence was collected from a man between 18 and 29 years old in good health and CMV-seronegative. Sequenced sample: PBMCs. The chain's CDR3 is CASSPGQEPSYEQYF. In DNA form, the CDR3 reads TGTGCCAGCAGCCCGGGACAGGAGCCTTCCTACGAGCAGTACTTC.